Each of the 11 T cell receptor beta chains below was sequenced from the same sample in a study of T cell responses to AZD1222 COVID-19 vaccine. The table came from immunoSEQ multiplex PCR; TCRdb's copy has only in-frame clones and leaves some out. Of roughly 130,000 clones in the sample, approximately 85% were seen once. Specimen: peripheral blood, collected on day 0 of AZD1222 vaccination. The receptors derive from an adult in good health.

The V and J genes are TRBV18 and TRBJ2-1; TRBD2 agrees at 12 bases. The V and J ends lost 6 bases and 8 bases, in that order; junction bases with no gene match: 14. Per germline, CDR1 KGHSH and CDR2 LQKENI. The CDR3 is 17 residues long. The CDR3 spells CASSQRSLAGGRYEQFF. DNA of the CDR3: TGTGCCAGCTCTCAACGATCTCTAGCGGGAGGGCGGTATGAGCAGTTCTTC.

This sequence joins TRBV7-9 and TRBJ2-7; D ambiguous. CDR3 length: 13 residues. V dropped 6 bases and J dropped 2 bases, with 11 bases sitting between them. CDR1 and CDR2 from the germline V gene are SEHNR and FQNEAQ (reference sequence). In nucleotides, the CDR3 is TGTGCCAGCAGTTCCGGACGGGCCTACGAGCAGTACTTC. Its translation is CASSSGRAYEQYF.

This chain connects TRBV9 to TRBJ1-2, with 10 nucleotides matching TRBD1. This CDR3 is 15 amino acids long. Per germline, CDR1 SGDLS and CDR2 YYNGEE. The V segment lost 7 bases and the J segment 4 bases; nucleotides outside the gene matches: 10. The CDR3 nucleotides are TGTGCCAGCCAGAACGACAGGGGGCCGACCTATGGCTACACCTTC. Residues: CASQNDRGPTYGYTF.

With regard to this clone: Other nucleotide sequences in the sample specify the same CDR3. The gene calls are TRBV6-5 and TRBJ1-1; D call uncertain. CDR3 length equals 14 residues. Germline-derived CDR1 and CDR2 are MNHEY and SVGAGI. The V end lost 2 bases, the J end lost 0 bases, and 7 bases lay between the germline ends. In nucleotides, the CDR3 is TGTGCCAGCAGTTACGGCAGAATGAACACTGAAGCTTTCTTT. The encoded protein is CASSYGRMNTEAFF.

V usage is TRBV5-1 and J usage is TRBJ2-3; TRBD2 matches 8 bases. The CDR3 length is 16 residues. With 2 bases clipped from V and 3 bases from J, the junction kept 8 bases outside the gene matches. Germline V gives CDR1 SGHRS, CDR2 YFSETQ. Here the CDR3 reads CASSFTSGGRTDTQYF. The CDR3 nucleotides read TGCGCCAGCAGCTTTACTAGCGGAGGGAGAACAGATACGCAGTATTTT.

The rearrangement joins TRBV30 to TRBJ1-1; no definite D call. The germline gives CDR1 GTSNPN, CDR2 SVGIG (reference sequence). This CDR3 spans 13 amino acids. V was cut by 2 bases and J by 1 base, with 8 bases left in between. CDR3 sequence reads: CAWSRSGNTEAFF. In DNA form, the CDR3 reads TGTGCCTGGAGTAGGAGCGGGAACACTGAAGCTTTCTTT.

V gene TRBV5-6 combines with J gene TRBJ2-7; 11 bases match TRBD1. Unmatched junction bases numbered 10, after V lost 4 bases and J lost 4 bases. Germline V gives CDR1 SGHDT, CDR2 YYEEEE. This CDR3 region has 16 residues. CDR3 DNA: TGTGCCAGCAGCAGAAAGTCCGGGACAGGGGGGTACGAGCAGTACTTC. Translating gives CASSRKSGTGGYEQYF.

In its sample, this clone was seen a few times. This rearrangement joins TRBV11-3 to TRBJ1-2; D gene ambiguous. V lost 3 bases and J lost 8, with 13 bases in between. The CDR3 runs 13 residues. In germline, CDR1 is SGHNT, CDR2 YENEEA. CDR3 sequence (DNA): TGTGCCAGCAGCTTCTCCGGGTCTCTAGGCTACACCTTC. This encodes CASSFSGSLGYTF.

The chain links TRBV6-5 to TRBJ1-6; D is possibly TRBD1 (5 bases). Germline CDR1 and CDR2: MNHEY and SVGAGI. V dropped 6 bases and J dropped 10 bases, with 16 bases sitting between them. The CDR3 is made up of 14 amino acids. Here the CDR3 DNA reads TGTGCCAGCAGCGGCCTCGGGGCTAGGTCACCCCTCCACTTT. Translation gives CASSGLGARSPLHF.

In this sample, this clone turned up a few times. This chain links TRBV19 with TRBJ1-2, with 7 positions matching TRBD1. The CDR3 is made up of 15 amino acids. J was trimmed by 2 bases and V by 3 bases; bases with no gene match: 6. Germline V gene data show CDR1 as LNHDA and CDR2 as SQIVND (reference sequence). For the CDR3, the DNA is TGTGCCAGTAGTATCGGGGGCAGGGGGAACTATGGCTACACCTTC. Its protein product is CASSIGGRGNYGYTF.

The chain carries TRBV18 and TRBJ1-1; D is possibly TRBD1 (6 bases). Deletions cut 5 bases from V and 5 bases from J, with 15 bases between. CDR1 is KGHSH and CDR2 is LQKENI in the germline V gene. The CDR3 has 14 amino acids. DNA for the CDR3: TGTGCCAGCTCAACTGGGGGGCCGGGGACTGAAGCTTTCTTT. As protein: CASSTGGPGTEAFF.